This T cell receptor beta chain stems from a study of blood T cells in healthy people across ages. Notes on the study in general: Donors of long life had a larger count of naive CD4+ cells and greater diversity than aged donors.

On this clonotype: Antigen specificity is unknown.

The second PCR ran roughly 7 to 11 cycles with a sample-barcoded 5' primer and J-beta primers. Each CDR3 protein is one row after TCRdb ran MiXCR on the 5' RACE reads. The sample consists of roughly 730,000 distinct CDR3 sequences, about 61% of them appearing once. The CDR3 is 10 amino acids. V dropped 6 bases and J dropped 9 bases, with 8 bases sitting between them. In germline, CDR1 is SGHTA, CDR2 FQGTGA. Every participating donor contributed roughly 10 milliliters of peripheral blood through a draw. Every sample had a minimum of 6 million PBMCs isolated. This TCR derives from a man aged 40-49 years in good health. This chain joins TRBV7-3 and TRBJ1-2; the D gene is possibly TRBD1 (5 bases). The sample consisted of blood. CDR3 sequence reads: CASSQGRYTF. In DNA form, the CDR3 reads TGTGCCAGCAGTCAGGGTCGCTACACCTTC.